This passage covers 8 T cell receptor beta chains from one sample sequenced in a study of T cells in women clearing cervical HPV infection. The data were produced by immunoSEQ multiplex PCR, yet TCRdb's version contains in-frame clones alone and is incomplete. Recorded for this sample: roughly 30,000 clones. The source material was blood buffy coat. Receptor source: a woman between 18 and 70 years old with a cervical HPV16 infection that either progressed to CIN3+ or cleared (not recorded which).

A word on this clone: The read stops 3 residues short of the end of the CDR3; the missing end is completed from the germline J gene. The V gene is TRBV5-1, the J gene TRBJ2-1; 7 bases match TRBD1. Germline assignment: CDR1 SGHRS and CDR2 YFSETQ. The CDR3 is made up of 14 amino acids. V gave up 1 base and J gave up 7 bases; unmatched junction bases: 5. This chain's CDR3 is CASSLNTGENEQFF. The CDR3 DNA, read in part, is TGCGCCAGCAGCTTGAATACAGGGGAGAATGAG.

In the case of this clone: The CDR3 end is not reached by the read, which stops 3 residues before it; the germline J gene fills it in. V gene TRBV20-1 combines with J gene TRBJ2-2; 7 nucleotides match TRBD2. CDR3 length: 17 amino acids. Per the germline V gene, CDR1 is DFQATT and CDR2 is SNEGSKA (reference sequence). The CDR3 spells CSARDPREGGTNEKLFF. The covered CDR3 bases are TGCAGTGCTAGAGATCCCAGGGAGGGAGGCACTAATGAAAAG.

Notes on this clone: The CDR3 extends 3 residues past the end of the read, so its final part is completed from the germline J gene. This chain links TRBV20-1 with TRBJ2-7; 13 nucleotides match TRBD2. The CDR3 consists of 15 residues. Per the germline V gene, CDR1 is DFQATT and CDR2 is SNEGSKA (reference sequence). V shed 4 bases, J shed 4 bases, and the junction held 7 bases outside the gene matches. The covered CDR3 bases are TGCAGTGCTACACTAGCGGGGGGGCCAATGTACGAG. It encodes CSATLAGGPMYE. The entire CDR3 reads CSATLAGGPMYEQYF.

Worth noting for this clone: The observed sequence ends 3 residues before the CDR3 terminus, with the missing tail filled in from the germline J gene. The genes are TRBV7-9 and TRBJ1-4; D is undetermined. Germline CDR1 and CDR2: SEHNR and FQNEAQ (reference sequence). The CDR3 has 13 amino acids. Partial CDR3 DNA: TGTGCCAGCAGCGGCTGGACTAATTCACCA. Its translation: CASSGWTNSP. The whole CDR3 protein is CASSGWTNSPLFF.

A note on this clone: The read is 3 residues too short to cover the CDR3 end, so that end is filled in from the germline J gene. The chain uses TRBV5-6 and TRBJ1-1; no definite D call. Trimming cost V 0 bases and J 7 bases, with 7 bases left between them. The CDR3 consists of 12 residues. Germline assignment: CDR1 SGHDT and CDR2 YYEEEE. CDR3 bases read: TGTGCCAGCAGCTTGGTAGCAGTTGAA. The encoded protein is CASSLVAVE. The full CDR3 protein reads CASSLVAVEAFF.

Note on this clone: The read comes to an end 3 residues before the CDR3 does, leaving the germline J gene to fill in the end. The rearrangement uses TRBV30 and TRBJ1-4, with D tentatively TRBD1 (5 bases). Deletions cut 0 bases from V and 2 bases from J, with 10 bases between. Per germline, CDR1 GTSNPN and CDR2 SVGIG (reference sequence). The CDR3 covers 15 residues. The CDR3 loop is CAWSVTGVTNEKLFF. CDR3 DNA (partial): TGTGCCTGGAGTGTAACAGGAGTTACTAATGAAAAA.

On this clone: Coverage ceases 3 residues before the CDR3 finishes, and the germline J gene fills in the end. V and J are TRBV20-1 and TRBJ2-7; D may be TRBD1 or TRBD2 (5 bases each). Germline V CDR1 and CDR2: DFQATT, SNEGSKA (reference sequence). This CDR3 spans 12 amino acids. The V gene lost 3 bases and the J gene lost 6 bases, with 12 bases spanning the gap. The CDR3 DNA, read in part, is TGCAGTGCTAGGGCTGAGGGGATCGAG. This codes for CSARAEGIE. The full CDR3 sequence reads CSARAEGIEQYF.

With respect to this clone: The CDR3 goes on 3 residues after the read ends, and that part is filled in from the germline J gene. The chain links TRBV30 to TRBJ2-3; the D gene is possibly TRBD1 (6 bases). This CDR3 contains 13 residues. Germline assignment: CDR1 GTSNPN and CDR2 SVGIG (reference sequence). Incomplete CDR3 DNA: TGTGCCTGGAATAGCAGGGGAAGAGAGACG. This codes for CAWNSRGRET. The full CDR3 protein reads CAWNSRGRETQYF.